This is a list of T cell receptor beta chains from one sample in a study of blood T cell repertoires in COVID-19. The repertoire was sequenced with immunoSEQ multiplex PCR; TCRdb's copy has only in-frame clones and lacks some. The table includes about 67,000 clones, roughly four fifths detected once. Sequenced input: peripheral blood. These TCRs come from a human donor in a cohort sampled during active COVID-19. The CDR3 runs from the conserved cysteine through the conserved F or W.

j_gene	len	v_gene	CDR3aa
TRBJ2-5	16	TRBV9	CASSPRLAGGGETQYF
TRBJ2-7	18	TRBV11-2	CASSLDRLVGTRSYEQYF
TRBJ1-2	15	TRBV11-1	CASASGTQRDYGYTF
TRBJ1-2	14	TRBV27	CASSLETGRGGYTF
TRBJ2-6	18	TRBV7-8	CASSLGRGTYSGANVLTF
TRBJ2-1	17	TRBV5-1	CASSPRTSGGPYNEQFF
TRBJ1-6	14	TRBV15	CATSRDSLNSPLHF
TRBJ1-6	13	TRBV12-3/TRBV12-4	CASSITGDSPLHF
TRBJ2-1	18	TRBV18	CASSPNRDIYVGHNEQFF
TRBJ2-5	15	TRBV5-1	CASSLSAGYQETQYF
TRBJ2-3	16	TRBV19	CASSRGRLDSTDTQYF
TRBJ1-5	16	TRBV28	CASSSRQFYSNQPQHF
TRBJ1-1	12	TRBV7-9	CASSLDQTEAFF
TRBJ2-7	13	TRBV30	CAWSGLVGNEQYF
TRBJ1-2	15	TRBV10-3	CAISEPPGLSYGYTF
TRBJ1-1	14	TRBV28	CASSLWGGRTEAFF
TRBJ2-7	15	TRBV5-1	CASSWGNRGSYEQYF
TRBJ1-5	17	TRBV28	CASSHQGRRSRNQPQHF
TRBJ2-7	15	TRBV7-2	CASSVSGGPANEQYF
TRBJ1-6	14	TRBV6-5	CASSYWDRDSPLHF
TRBJ2-5	15	TRBV21-1	CASSIAGGKKETQYF
TRBJ1-2	13	TRBV29-1	CSVEQGQNYGYTF
TRBJ1-4	15	TRBV5-3	CARSSSQGKNEKLFF